Presented here are 29 T cell receptor beta chains from one specimen sequenced in a study of T cells expressing NK-cell markers. TCRdb reprocessed the 5' RACE reads and keeps a single row for each CDR3 protein, giving no DNA. This table lists some 600,000 distinct CDR3 sequences. The sequenced sample consisted of blood T cells: a sorted CD56 or NKG2C T cell subset, CD4+ or CD8+ T cells, or bulk PBMC T cells (not recorded which). The receptors shown here come from a man aged 18 to 35 in good health.

This sequence joins TRBV4-3 and TRBJ2-3; TCRdb calls TRBD2, which cannot be checked without DNA. Per the germline V gene, CDR1 is LGHNA and CDR2 is YSLEER. This CDR3 has 16 residues. The CDR3 sequence: CASSQDGGSLGDTQYF.

The chain joins TRBV5-5 to TRBJ2-1; lacking DNA, the TRBD2 call made by TCRdb goes unchecked. CDR1 and CDR2 (germline): SGHKS, YYEKEE (reference sequence). CDR3 length: 17 residues. CDR3 sequence: CASSLNILAGSYNEQFF.

CDR3 region: CAISDLYGYTF. The J gene is TRBJ1-2, the V gene TRBV10-3. The CDR3 runs to 11 residues. Per the germline V gene, CDR1 is ENHRY and CDR2 is SYGVKD.

V is TRBV6-2 or TRBV6-3 and J is TRBJ2-7; as DNA is missing, the TRBD1 call by TCRdb cannot be tested. CDR3 size: 15 residues. Germline CDR1 MNHEY, CDR2 SVGEGT. CDR3 residues: CASSRTGYLSYEQYF.

The CDR3 sequence is CASSLNLKSGKLFF. The chain carries TRBV14 and TRBJ1-4. CDR3 size: 14 residues. Looked up from germline, CDR1 is SGHDN and CDR2 is FVKESK.

The genes are TRBV12-3 or TRBV12-4 and TRBJ2-3; the D call from TCRdb, TRBD2, cannot be confirmed without DNA. The CDR3 is 16 residues long. The CDR3 region is CASTEVQGTSTDTQYF.

This chain connects TRBV11-2 to TRBJ1-2; there is no DNA to check the TCRdb D call of TRBD1. Germline CDR1 is SGHAT and CDR2 is FQNNGV. The CDR3 loop spans 16 amino acids. The CDR3: CASSSLRGQGAKGYTF.

The chain is built from TRBV5-1 and TRBJ2-3; TCRdb indicates TRBD2, and absent DNA this call remains unverified. Germline V gene lookup returns CDR1 SGHRS and CDR2 YFSETQ. CDR3 length: 15 residues. CDR3 residues: CASSSLAYDTDTQYF.

The chain carries TRBV9 and TRBJ2-7. The CDR3 sequence is 14 residues long. Germline CDR1 reads SGDLS; CDR2 reads YYNGEE. The CDR3 spells CASSSSGNPYEQYF. The full variable domain, rest sourced from reference TRBV9 and TRBJ2-7, is DSGVTQTPKHLITATGQRVTLRCSPRSGDLSVYWYQQSLDQGLQFLIQYYNGEERAKGNILERFSAQQFPDLHSELNLSSLELGDSALYFCASSSSGNPYEQYFGPGTRLTVT.

The genes are TRBV5-1 and TRBJ2-3. This CDR3 is 14 amino acids long. Germline-derived CDR1 and CDR2 are SGHRS and YFSETQ. The CDR3 loop reads CASSLANRKDTQYF.

The CDR3 loop is CASLDRGQTEAFF. The V call is TRBV10-3, the J call TRBJ1-1; TCRdb's assignment of TRBD1 cannot be checked, as there is no DNA. This CDR3 contains 13 residues. Germline V gene lookup returns CDR1 ENHRY and CDR2 SYGVKD.

The V call is TRBV6-2 or TRBV6-3, the J call TRBJ2-7. Germline CDR1 reads MNHEY; CDR2 reads SVGEGT. CDR3 size: 14 residues. This CDR3 reads CASSDYPHSYEQYF.

The chain uses TRBV27 and TRBJ2-7; TCRdb gives TRBD2 as the D gene, but with no DNA this cannot be confirmed. The CDR3 has 17 amino acids. Germline lookup yields CDR1 MNHEY and CDR2 SMNVEV (reference sequence). CDR3 amino acids: CASSLSASGSGSYEQYF.

The rearrangement joins TRBV6-2 or TRBV6-3 to TRBJ1-1; TCRdb's D gene call, TRBD1, goes unchecked for lack of DNA. Germline V lookup: CDR1 MNHEY, CDR2 SVGEGT. The length of the CDR3 is 17 residues. The CDR3 sequence is CASSSDRGPRYDTEAFF.

This chain joins TRBV9 and TRBJ2-7. Germline V gene data show CDR1 as SGDLS and CDR2 as YYNGEE. This CDR3 is built from 15 residues. The CDR3 sequence: CASSPVGGSQDEQYF.

The chain carries TRBV27 and TRBJ2-1; lacking DNA, the TRBD1 call made by TCRdb goes unchecked. Per germline, CDR1 MNHEY and CDR2 SMNVEV (reference sequence). CDR3 length: 16 amino acids. The CDR3 loop reads CASSLLGVSSYNEQFF.

This chain uses TRBV18 with TRBJ2-1; TCRdb gives TRBD1 as the D gene, but with no DNA this cannot be confirmed. Germline assignment: CDR1 KGHSH and CDR2 LQKENI. The CDR3 extends over 16 amino acids. The CDR3: CASSPPRGTGVNEQFF.

V and J are TRBV7-2 and TRBJ1-5. The CDR3 is made up of 15 amino acids. The germline CDR1 and CDR2 sequences are SGHTA and FQGNSA. This CDR3 reads CASNLRADPDQPQHF.

The chain recombines TRBV6-5 with TRBJ2-5. CDR1 and CDR2 (germline): MNHEY, SVGAGI. The CDR3 is 19 amino acids. The CDR3 sequence is CASSYSVTGTTIPQETQYF.

This chain joins TRBV5-6 and TRBJ2-1; as DNA is missing, the TRBD1 call by TCRdb cannot be tested. This CDR3 has 17 amino acids. Germline CDR1 is SGHDT and CDR2 is YYEEEE. CDR3 region: CASSLNYGTGDYNEQFF.

This chain connects TRBV10-3 to TRBJ1-1. Germline loops: CDR1 ENHRY, CDR2 SYGVKD. This CDR3 contains 13 residues. CDR3 amino acids: CAISGKGGTEAFF.

The rearrangement uses TRBV27 and TRBJ2-6; TCRdb picks TRBD2, but there is no DNA to check that call. CDR1 MNHEY and CDR2 SMNVEV come from the germline V gene (reference sequence). The CDR3 loop spans 17 amino acids. The CDR3 reads CASSFSGGPSGANVLTF.

CDR3 sequence: CAISPRGQNMNSGANVLTF. The rearrangement uses TRBV10-3 and TRBJ2-6; the D call from TCRdb, TRBD1, cannot be confirmed without DNA. The CDR3 has 19 residues. Per germline, CDR1 ENHRY and CDR2 SYGVKD.

The V gene is TRBV7-3, the J gene TRBJ2-1; TCRdb picks TRBD1, but there is no DNA to check that call. This CDR3 comprises 13 residues. Germline CDR1 is SGHTA and CDR2 is FQGTGA. The CDR3 sequence is CASSLGGTNEQFF.

The CDR3 spells CASGGLWANIQYF. The chain combines TRBV12-3 or TRBV12-4 with TRBJ2-4; TCRdb's D call, TRBD2, is unchecked because there is no DNA. This CDR3 is built from 13 residues.

The chain employs TRBV20-1 and TRBJ2-1; TCRdb calls TRBD2, which cannot be checked without DNA. Germline CDR1 reads DFQATT; CDR2 reads SNEGSKA (reference sequence). The CDR3 has 15 residues. The CDR3 region is CSAKNSGRASNEQFF.

The chain links TRBV12-3 or TRBV12-4 to TRBJ2-4; the TCRdb D gene call, TRBD2, has no DNA to confirm it. The CDR3 spans 16 residues. This CDR3 reads CASSFGTSGPKNIQYF.

The chain recombines TRBV6-1 with TRBJ2-1; the TCRdb call, TRBD1, lacks DNA for checking. The CDR3 totals 16 residues. Germline loops: CDR1 MNHNS, CDR2 SASEGT. CDR3 amino acids: CASSEFGTPAYNEQFF.

The V gene is TRBV2, the J gene TRBJ2-1. Germline CDR1 reads SNHLY; CDR2 reads FYNNEI. The CDR3 runs 12 residues. The chain's CDR3 is CASSVTVGEQFF.